The 17 T cell receptor beta chains below were found in one sample sequenced in a study of T cell repertoires in cytomegalovirus infection. TCRdb passed the reads through MiXCR, listing each CDR3 protein once. The repertoire includes around 180,000 distinct CDR3 sequences, roughly a fifth of them detected once, and around 3.2% sits in the top ten. The material sequenced was PBMCs. These receptors were obtained from a human donor in good health (CMV status not recorded). Some clones in this sample may be carry-over from other donors' samples.

Ten or more counts support this clonotype. This sequence joins TRBV5-1 and TRBJ2-6; maybe TRBD1 (6 bases). The V gene's germline CDR1 is SGHRS and CDR2 YFSETQ. The V and J ends lost 2 bases and 0 bases respectively, with 24 bases between them. The CDR3 sequence is 21 residues long. This chain's CDR3 is CASSFTGRMMVMDSGANVLTF. In DNA, the CDR3 is TGCGCCAGCAGCTTTACAGGGAGAATGATGGTCATGGACTCTGGGGCCAACGTCCTGACTTTC.

Only a few counts were recorded for this clonotype. CDR3 loop: CASSQDLSGLKGETQYF. The CDR3 DNA reads as TGTGCCAGCAGCCAAGATCTTAGCGGCCTCAAGGGAGAGACCCAGTACTTC. The chain joins TRBV14 to TRBJ2-5, with a weak D call TRBD2 (6 bases). Germline-derived CDR1 and CDR2 are SGHDN and FVKESK. CDR3 length: 17 residues. Between the trimmed V and J ends, which lost 0 bases and 4 bases, there was a span of 18 bases.

As for this clonotype: It may be a read error: a sequence one base away is much more abundant. The gene calls are TRBV7-8 and TRBJ2-1; maybe TRBD2 (6 bases). CDR3 length: 17 amino acids. Germline assignment: CDR1 SGHVS and CDR2 FQNEAQ. In nucleotides, the CDR3 is TGTGCCAGCAGCTTGGTCGGGACGGGAGCCTCCTTCAATGAGCAGTTCTTC. Amino acids: CASSLVGTGASFNEQFF. The full variable domain, its missing parts supplied by reference TRBV7-8 and TRBJ2-1, is GAGVSQSPRYKVAKRGQDVALRCDPISGHVSLFWYQQALGQGPEFLTYFQNEAQLDKSGLPSDRFFAERPEGSVSTLKIQRTQQEDSAVYLCASSLVGTGASFNEQFFGPGTRLTVL.

This clonotype showed up many times. This chain connects TRBV7-2 to TRBJ2-1; 14 bases map to TRBD2. The length of the CDR3 is 14 residues. Per germline, CDR1 SGHTA and CDR2 FQGNSA. V lost 6 bases, J lost 10 bases, and 5 bases stayed unmatched. CDR3 DNA: TGTGCCAGCAGGGGACTAGCGGGAGCCGGAGAGCAGTTCTTC. Amino acids: CASRGLAGAGEQFF.

The V gene is TRBV19, the J gene TRBJ1-4; 7 bases fit TRBD1. Germline V CDR1 and CDR2: LNHDA, SQIVND (reference sequence). CDR3 length equals 15 residues. V shed 7 bases, J shed 1 base, and the junction held 6 bases outside the gene matches. The CDR3 spells CASNGRQGTNEKLFF. The CDR3 nucleotides read TGTGCCAGTAACGGAAGACAGGGAACTAATGAAAAACTGTTTTTT.

This clonotype has more than one count but fewer than ten. J is TRBJ2-3 and V is TRBV10-2; 7 nucleotides line up with TRBD1. There are 17 residues in the CDR3. V lost 4 bases and J lost 0; bases outside the gene matches: 10. Germline-derived CDR1 and CDR2 are WSHSY and SAAADI. The CDR3 DNA reads as TGCGCCAGCAGTGCTTGGGAAGACAGGGCTAGCACAGATACGCAGTATTTT. This sequence encodes CASSAWEDRASTDTQYF.

This sequence joins TRBV20-1 and TRBJ1-3; TRBD1 agrees at 8 bases. V gave up 0 bases and J gave up 0 bases; unmatched junction bases: 7. CDR1 and CDR2 from the germline V gene are DFQATT and SNEGSKA (reference sequence). The CDR3 is 17 amino acids. The CDR3 DNA sequence: TGCAGTGCTAGAGACGCCACAGGGGGAAACTCTGGAAACACCATATATTTT. This encodes CSARDATGGNSGNTIYF.

This clonotype appeared a few times. The chain links TRBV7-9 to TRBJ2-2; 8 bases are a match to TRBD2. The V and J ends lost 2 bases and 1 base, in that order; junction bases with no gene match: 3. From germline, CDR1 is SEHNR and CDR2 FQNEAQ (reference sequence). This CDR3 is built from 16 residues. The DNA of the CDR3 is TGTGCCAGCAGCTTACGGGAGGGGCAGAACACCGGGGAGCTGTTTTTT. Encoded protein: CASSLREGQNTGELFF. The complete variable domain, with remaining parts taken from reference TRBV7-9 and TRBJ2-2, reads DTGVSQNPRHKITKRGQNVTFRCDPISEHNRLYWYRQTLGQGPEFLTYFQNEAQLEKSRLLSDRFSAERPKGSFSTLEIQRTEQGDSAMYLCASSLREGQNTGELFFGEGSRLTVL.

This clonotype was seen many times. The chain combines TRBV28 with TRBJ2-7; 7 nucleotides align to TRBD1. CDR1 and CDR2 (germline): MDHEN, SYDVKM. With V trimmed by 4 bases and J by 3 bases, 6 bases remained unmatched. The CDR3 length is 14 residues. CDR3 DNA: TGTGCCAGCAGTTCATTTGACAGGGACTACGAGCAGTACTTC. Amino acid sequence: CASSSFDRDYEQYF.

This clonotype was seen only once. The chain combines TRBV15 with TRBJ2-5; TRBD2 might be the D (6 bases). Germline V lookup: CDR1 LNHNV, CDR2 YYDKDF (reference sequence). The CDR3 extends over 14 amino acids. The ends were cut back, 1 base at V and 5 bases at J, with 11 bases in the middle. The CDR3 loop reads CATSRGGALETQYF. CDR3 DNA sequence: TGTGCCACCAGCAGAGGCGGGGCGCTGGAGACCCAGTACTTC.

This clonotype turned up a few times. This chain connects TRBV29-1 to TRBJ2-7; possibly TRBD1 or TRBD2 for D (7 bases each). Germline V gene lookup returns CDR1 SQVTM and CDR2 ANQGSEA. CDR3 length equals 14 residues. V lost 1 base, J lost 1 base, and 11 bases lay in between. The CDR3 sequence: CSVEGQGGSYEQYF. CDR3 nucleotide sequence: TGCAGCGTTGAAGGGCAGGGGGGGTCCTACGAGCAGTACTTC.

This chain links TRBV5-5 with TRBJ2-2; the D is unclear. V lost 4 bases and J 6 bases, leaving 10 bases between the germline ends. The CDR3 spans 13 residues. CDR1 is SGHKS, CDR2 YYEKEE, per germline (reference sequence). The CDR3 DNA reads as TGTGCCAGCAGCGTCCCCAACGCCGGGGAGCTGTTTTTT. Its translation: CASSVPNAGELFF.

This chain joins TRBV7-2 and TRBJ1-2, with 8 nucleotides matching TRBD1. Germline-derived CDR1 and CDR2 are SGHTA and FQGNSA. J gave up 3 bases and V 0 bases, and 3 bases lay outside the gene matches. This CDR3 has 15 residues. In DNA, the CDR3 is TGTGCCAGCAGCTTAGCGGACAGGGCCTACTATGGCTACACCTTC. Amino acid sequence: CASSLADRAYYGYTF.

The sample holds many counts of this clonotype. The CDR3 coding sequence is TGCAGTGCTATCCGCGACAGGGGGCAAGGTCAGCCCCAGCATTTT. Protein sequence: CSAIRDRGQGQPQHF. The chain couples TRBV20-1 to TRBJ1-5; 10 nucleotides align to TRBD1. The junction had 9 bases not matched to a gene; V was cut back by 4 bases and J by 6 bases. The CDR3 length is 15 residues. Per the germline V gene, CDR1 is DFQATT and CDR2 is SNEGSKA (reference sequence).

The chain links TRBV5-6 to TRBJ1-1; D remains unclear. CDR3 length equals 11 residues. Per the germline V gene, CDR1 is SGHDT and CDR2 is YYEEEE. Trimming took 2 bases from V and 8 from J, leaving 7 bases between them. In DNA form, the CDR3 reads TGTGCCAGCAGCTTCTCCAGGGAAGCTTTCTTT. It translates to CASSFSREAFF.

The V and J genes are TRBV6-6 and TRBJ1-4; 8 bases are a match to TRBD1. The CDR3 totals 14 residues. Trimming removed 7 bases from V and 8 bases from J; junction bases left unmatched: 9. CDR1 and CDR2 from the germline V gene are MNHNY and SVGAGI (reference sequence). The CDR3 coding sequence is TGTGCCAGCAACCTACAGGGGGTGAGAGAAAAACTGTTTTTT. Its translation: CASNLQGVREKLFF.

The sample holds a few counts of this clonotype. The rearrangement links TRBV2 to TRBJ2-1; possible D gene TRBD2, 6 bases. Germline V gives CDR1 SNHLY, CDR2 FYNNEI. The ends were cut back, 0 bases at V and 10 bases at J, with 25 bases in the middle. The CDR3 sequence is 18 residues long. The CDR3 is CASSEAHTSSVGIGEQFF. In DNA, the CDR3 is TGTGCCAGCAGTGAAGCGCACACTAGCTCCGTCGGGATCGGAGAGCAGTTCTTC.